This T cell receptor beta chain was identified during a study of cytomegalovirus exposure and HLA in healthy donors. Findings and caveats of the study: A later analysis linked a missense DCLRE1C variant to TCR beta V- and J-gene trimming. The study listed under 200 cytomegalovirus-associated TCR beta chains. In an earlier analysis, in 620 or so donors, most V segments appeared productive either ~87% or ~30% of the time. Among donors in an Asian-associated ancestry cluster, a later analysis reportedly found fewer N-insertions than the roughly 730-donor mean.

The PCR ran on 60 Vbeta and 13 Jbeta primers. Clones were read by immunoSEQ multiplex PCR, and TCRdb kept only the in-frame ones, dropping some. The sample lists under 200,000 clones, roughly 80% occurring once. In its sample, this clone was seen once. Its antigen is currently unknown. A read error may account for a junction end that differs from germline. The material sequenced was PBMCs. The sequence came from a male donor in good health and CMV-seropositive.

In DNA form, the CDR3 reads TGCGCCAGCAGCTCTACGGGACAGGGAAACTCTGGCTACACCTTC. It codes for CASSSTGQGNSGYTF. This chain links TRBV4-3 with TRBJ1-2; TRBD1 agrees at 9 bases. Germline CDR1 and CDR2: LGHNA and YSLEER. The CDR3 totals 15 residues.